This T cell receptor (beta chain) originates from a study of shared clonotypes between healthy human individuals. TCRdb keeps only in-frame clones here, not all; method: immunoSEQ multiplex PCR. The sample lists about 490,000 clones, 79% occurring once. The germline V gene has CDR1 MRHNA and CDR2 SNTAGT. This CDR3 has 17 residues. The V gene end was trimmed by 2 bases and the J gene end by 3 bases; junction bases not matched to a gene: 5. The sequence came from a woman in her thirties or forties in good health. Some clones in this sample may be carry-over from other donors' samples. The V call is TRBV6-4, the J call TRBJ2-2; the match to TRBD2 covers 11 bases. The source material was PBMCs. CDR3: CASSDTGTSGDTGELFF. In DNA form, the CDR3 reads TGTGCCAGCAGTGACACCGGGACTAGCGGTGACACCGGGGAGCTGTTTTTT.